A single sample is the source of the 8 T cell receptor beta chains below, sequenced in a study of radiation and T cells in renal cell carcinoma. TCRdb's copy holds only in-frame clones and misses some; the assay was immunoSEQ multiplex PCR. The sample contains 160,000 or so clones, approximately 88% of which appear only once. The time point here: blood 2 weeks post-SBRT. Treatment reported: 15 Gy SBRT to primary tumor, nephrectomy 4 weeks later. Sequences were derived from blood, sampled from a patient whose treatment included radiotherapy and nephrectomy. The receptor source for this set is a woman aged 45-59 years with renal cell carcinoma.

This sequence joins TRBV11-2 and TRBJ2-1; the D is unclear. V gave up 1 base and J gave up 5 bases, with 6 bases separating them. This CDR3 has 13 amino acids. CDR1 is SGHAT, CDR2 FQNNGV, per germline. CDR3 sequence reads: CASSLAEHNEQFF. The CDR3 nucleotides are TGTGCCAGCAGCTTAGCAGAGCACAATGAGCAGTTCTTC. The full variable domain, rest sourced from reference TRBV11-2 and TRBJ2-1, is EAGVAQSPRYKIIEKRQSVAFWCNPISGHATLYWYQQILGQGPKLLIQFQNNGVVDDSQLPKDRFSAERLKGVDSTLKIQPAKLEDSAVYLCASSLAEHNEQFFGPGTRLTVL.

This chain joins TRBV11-2 and TRBJ1-2; D not certain. Looked up from germline, CDR1 is SGHAT and CDR2 is FQNNGV. The CDR3 is 13 residues long. Trimming left V 2 bases short and J 4 bases short, with 8 bases between. The CDR3 DNA reads as TGTGCCAGCAGCTTATGGGCAGCCTATGGCTACACCTTC. This codes for CASSLWAAYGYTF.

In regard to this clone: The identical CDR3 is also encoded by other nucleotide sequences in the sample. The chain joins TRBV9 to TRBJ1-1; D uncertain. The germline gives CDR1 SGDLS, CDR2 YYNGEE. Trimming took 3 bases from V and 1 from J, leaving 7 bases between them. The CDR3 is 13 residues long. CDR3 in amino acids: CASSAQRNTEAFF. The CDR3 coding sequence is TGTGCCAGCAGCGCACAAAGGAACACTGAAGCTTTCTTT.

V gene TRBV19 combines with J gene TRBJ2-3; D is ambiguous. Germline V gene lookup returns CDR1 LNHDA and CDR2 SQIVND (reference sequence). The CDR3 runs to 15 residues. V was shortened by 2 bases and J by 1 base, with 10 bases between the two germline ends. This CDR3 is CASSISRQGTDTQYF. In nucleotides, the CDR3 is TGTGCCAGTAGTATATCGAGGCAGGGCACAGATACGCAGTATTTT.

The CDR3 sequence: CASSGLATRETQYF. In DNA, the CDR3 is TGTGCCAGCAGTGGGCTAGCGACTAGAGAGACCCAGTACTTC. The chain has TRBV25-1 and TRBJ2-5; maybe TRBD2 (6 bases). Trimming left V 4 bases short and J 4 bases short, with 13 bases between. Looked up from germline, CDR1 is MGHDK and CDR2 is SYGVNS. The CDR3 spans 14 residues.

V usage is TRBV19 and J usage is TRBJ2-5; perhaps D is TRBD1 or TRBD2 (5 bases each). CDR3 length: 15 amino acids. Germline assignment: CDR1 LNHDA and CDR2 SQIVND (reference sequence). The germline V and J ends were trimmed by 5 bases and 5 bases, with 18 bases remaining between them. CDR3 bases: TGTGCCAGTAGTCCTCCAGGGACCCTCGGGGAGACCCAGTACTTC. This translates into CASSPPGTLGETQYF.

The V call is TRBV18, the J call TRBJ2-2, with 11 bases lining up with TRBD1. Germline assignment: CDR1 KGHSH and CDR2 LQKENI. The CDR3 runs 18 residues. Trimming took 1 base from V and 0 from J; bases not matched to a gene: 4. CDR3 DNA: TGTGCCAGCTCACCACTTGGACAGGGGGCTTCGAACACCGGGGAGCTGTTTTTT. Encoded protein: CASSPLGQGASNTGELFF.

The chain employs TRBV5-8 and TRBJ1-3, with D maybe TRBD1 (5 bases). Trimming took 2 bases from V and 9 from J, leaving 18 bases between them. CDR3 length equals 15 residues. The V gene's germline CDR1 is SGHTS and CDR2 YDEGEE. The CDR3 here is CASSLTGTEGATIYF. CDR3 in DNA: TGTGCCAGCAGCTTAACCGGGACCGAAGGGGCCACCATATATTTT.